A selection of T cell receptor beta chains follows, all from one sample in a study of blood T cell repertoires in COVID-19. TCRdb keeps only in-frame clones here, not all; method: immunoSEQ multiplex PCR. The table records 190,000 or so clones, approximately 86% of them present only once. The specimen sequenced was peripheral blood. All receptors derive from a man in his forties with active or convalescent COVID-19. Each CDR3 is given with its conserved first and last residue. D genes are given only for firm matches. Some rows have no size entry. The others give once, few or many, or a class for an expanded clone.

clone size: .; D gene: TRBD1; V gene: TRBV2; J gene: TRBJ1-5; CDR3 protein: CASTAEGAGQPQHF; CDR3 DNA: TGTGCCAGCACGGCTGAGGGGGCCGGACAGCCCCAGCATTTT
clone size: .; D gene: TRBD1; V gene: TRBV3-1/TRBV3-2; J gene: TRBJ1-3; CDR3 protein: CASSPRTGRSGNTIYF; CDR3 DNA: TGTGCCAGCAGCCCCAGGACAGGGCGCTCTGGAAACACCATATATTTT
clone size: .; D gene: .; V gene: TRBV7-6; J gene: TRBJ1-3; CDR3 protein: CASSLYRSSGNTIYF; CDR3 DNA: TGTGCCAGCAGCTTATACCGGAGCTCTGGAAACACCATATATTTT
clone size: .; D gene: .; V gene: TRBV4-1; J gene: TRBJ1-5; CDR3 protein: CASSQGSNQPQHF; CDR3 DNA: TGCGCCAGCAGCCAAGGCAGTAATCAGCCCCAGCATTTT
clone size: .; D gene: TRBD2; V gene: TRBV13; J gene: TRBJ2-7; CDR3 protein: CASSATQVAGTAYEQYF; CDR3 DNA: TGTGCCAGCAGCGCGACCCAGGTAGCGGGGACGGCCTACGAGCAGTACTTC
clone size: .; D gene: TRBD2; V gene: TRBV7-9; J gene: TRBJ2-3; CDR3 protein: CASRQTSGGADTQYF; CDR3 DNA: TGTGCCAGCAGGCAGACTAGCGGGGGCGCAGATACGCAGTATTTT
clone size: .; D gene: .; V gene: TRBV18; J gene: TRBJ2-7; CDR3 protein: CASSPRRALYEQYF; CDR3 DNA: TGTGCCAGCTCACCTAGGAGGGCTCTCTACGAGCAGTACTTC
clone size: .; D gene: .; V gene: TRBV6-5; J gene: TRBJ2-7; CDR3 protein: CASLQAGYEQYF; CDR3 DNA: TGTGCCAGTTTACAAGCAGGGTACGAGCAGTACTTC
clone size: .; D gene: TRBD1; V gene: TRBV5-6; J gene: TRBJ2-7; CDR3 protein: CASSLATTGNEQYF; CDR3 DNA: TGTGCCAGCAGCTTGGCTACGACAGGGAACGAGCAGTACTTC
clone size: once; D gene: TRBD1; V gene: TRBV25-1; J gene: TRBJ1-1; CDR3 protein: CASSGPGGNTEAFF; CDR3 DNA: TGTGCCAGCAGTGGCCCAGGGGGGAACACTGAAGCTTTCTTT
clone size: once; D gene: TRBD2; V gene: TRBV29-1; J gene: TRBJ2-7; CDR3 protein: CSVGLAGANYEQYF; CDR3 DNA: TGCAGCGTTGGCCTAGCGGGGGCTAACTACGAGCAGTACTTC
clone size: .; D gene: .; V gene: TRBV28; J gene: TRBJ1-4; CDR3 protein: CASTDRFGANEKLFF; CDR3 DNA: TGTGCCAGCACCGACAGGTTCGGGGCTAATGAAAAACTGTTTTTT
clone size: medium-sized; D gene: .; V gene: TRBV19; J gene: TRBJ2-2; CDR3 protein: CASSIYSNTGELFF; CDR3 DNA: TGTGCCAGTAGTATATACAGTAACACCGGGGAGCTGTTTTTT
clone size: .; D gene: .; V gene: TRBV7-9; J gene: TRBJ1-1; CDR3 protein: CASSLRSRNTEAFF; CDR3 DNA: TGTGCCAGCAGCTTAAGATCGCGGAACACTGAAGCTTTCTTT
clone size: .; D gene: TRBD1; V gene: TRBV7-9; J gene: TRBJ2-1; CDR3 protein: CASSHGQGAYNEQFF; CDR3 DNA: TGTGCCAGCAGCCACGGACAGGGGGCGTACAATGAGCAGTTCTTC
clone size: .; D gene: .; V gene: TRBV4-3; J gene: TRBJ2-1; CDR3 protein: CASSQVVVDEQFF; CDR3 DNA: TGCGCCAGCAGCCAAGTAGTAGTCGATGAGCAGTTCTTC
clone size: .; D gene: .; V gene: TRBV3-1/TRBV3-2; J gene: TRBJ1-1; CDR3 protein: CASSQGVPRTEAFF; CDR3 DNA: TGTGCCAGCAGCCAAGGGGTCCCGAGGACTGAAGCTTTCTTT